Each of the 10 T cell receptor beta chains below was sequenced from the same sample in a study of human T cells and chemical hapten exposure. In TCRdb, the RACE reads were re-called with MiXCR into one record per CDR3 protein. The table shows 380,000 or so distinct CDR3 sequences, with about 5% occurring only once. Time point reported: pre-sensitization, week 0. Indicated treatment: therapeutic diphenylcyclopropenone sensitization with weekly scalp DPC. The sequencing here drew on whole blood, taken in connection with sensitization to the hapten diphenylcyclopropenone (DPC). These receptors were collected from a young woman with alopecia areata. Some clones in this sample may be carry-over from other donors' samples.

The chain uses TRBV10-3 and TRBJ2-6; a weak D match, TRBD2 (6 bases). The CDR3 sequence is 17 residues long. The germline CDR1 and CDR2 sequences are ENHRY and SYGVKD. V dropped 4 bases and J dropped 2 bases, with 15 bases sitting between them. The CDR3 spells CAISGSSGSAGANVLTF. The CDR3 DNA reads as TGTGCCATCAGTGGATCCAGCGGGTCTGCTGGGGCCAACGTCCTGACTTTC.

At least ten counts were recorded for this clonotype. V gene TRBV29-1 combines with J gene TRBJ2-5; 8 bases fit TRBD2. The CDR3 sequence is 13 residues long. Losses at the gene ends were 4 bases for V and 5 bases for J; bases not matched to a gene: 6. Germline lookup yields CDR1 SQVTM and CDR2 ANQGSEA. The CDR3 here is CSVVGGVGETQYF. CDR3 in DNA: TGCAGCGTTGTCGGGGGGGTCGGGGAGACCCAGTACTTC. Full variable domain (rest looked up from reference TRBV29-1 and TRBJ2-5): SAVISQKPSRDICQRGTSLTIQCQVDSQVTMMFWYRQQPGQSLTLIATANQGSEATYESGFVIDKFPISRPNLTFSTLTVSNMSPEDSSIYLCSVVGGVGETQYFGPGTRLLVL.

This clonotype was recorded many times. V gene TRBV28 combines with J gene TRBJ2-5; 13 bases line up with TRBD2. CDR1 MDHEN and CDR2 SYDVKM come from the germline V gene. V was pared by 2 bases and J by 5 bases, with 2 bases of the junction left unmatched. The length of the CDR3 is 15 residues. For the CDR3, the DNA is TGTGCCAGCAGTTTAACTAGCGGGGGGGTGGAGACCCAGTACTTC. It codes for CASSLTSGGVETQYF.

This clonotype has a handful of counts. The V call is TRBV28, the J call TRBJ1-1; D not resolved. The V gene's germline CDR1 is MDHEN and CDR2 SYDVKM. V lost 7 bases and J 7 bases, leaving 16 bases between the germline ends. The CDR3 runs to 13 residues. The CDR3 is CASISHLGGEAFF. DNA for the CDR3: TGTGCCAGCATTAGTCACTTGGGCGGTGAAGCTTTCTTT.

Ten or more counts support this clonotype. The chain combines TRBV5-1 with TRBJ2-7; TRBD1 aligns across 12 bases. Looked up from germline, CDR1 is SGHRS and CDR2 is YFSETQ. CDR3 size: 15 residues. J lost 7 bases, V lost 3 bases, and 8 bases had no gene match. The CDR3 is CASSSGTGGTGEQYF. The CDR3 DNA reads as TGCGCCAGCAGCTCCGGGACAGGGGGCACGGGGGAGCAGTACTTC.

V is TRBV7-6 and J is TRBJ2-3, with D maybe TRBD2 (7 bases). CDR1 is SGHVS, CDR2 FNYEAQ, per germline. The CDR3 length is 15 residues. V was shortened by 2 bases and J by 3 bases, with 12 bases between the two germline ends. Here the CDR3 reads CASSLRGDITDTQYF. CDR3 sequence (DNA): TGTGCCAGCAGCTTACGGGGGGACATAACAGATACGCAGTATTTT.

This clonotype was detected only a few times. The genes are TRBV15 and TRBJ2-7, with D unclear. The V gene's germline CDR1 is LNHNV and CDR2 YYDKDF (reference sequence). The CDR3 contains 15 residues. The germline V and J ends were trimmed by 1 base and 3 bases, with 13 bases remaining between them. The DNA of the CDR3 is TGTGCCACCAGCAGAGGAGACGTCAGTATCTACGAGCAGTACTTC. Amino acids: CATSRGDVSIYEQYF.

This clonotype was detected many times. The chain couples TRBV29-1 to TRBJ1-1; D unresolved. V was pared by 2 bases and J by 0 bases, with 7 bases between. Germline V gene lookup returns CDR1 SQVTM and CDR2 ANQGSEA. The CDR3 totals 13 residues. CDR3 in DNA: TGCAGCGTTGAACGGACTGTGAACACTGAAGCTTTCTTT. Its translation: CSVERTVNTEAFF.

This clonotype was detected only a few times. The DNA of the CDR3 is TGTGCCAGCAGCTTGGGCGGTTCCGCGAAGTACGAGCAGTACTTC. Protein: CASSLGGSAKYEQYF. The gene calls are TRBV5-6 and TRBJ2-7, with D unclear. The CDR3 is made up of 15 amino acids. Germline CDR1 SGHDT, CDR2 YYEEEE. Trimming took 0 bases from V and 4 from J, leaving 14 bases between them.

The rearrangement uses TRBV9 and TRBJ2-6; D may be TRBD1 (6 bases). The length of the CDR3 is 16 residues. The V gene's germline CDR1 is SGDLS and CDR2 YYNGEE. Trimming left V 3 bases short and J 4 bases short, with 14 bases between. The CDR3 DNA reads as TGTGCCAGCAGCGCCGATCCAGGGGCAGGGGCCAACGTCCTGACTTTC. The encoded protein is CASSADPGAGANVLTF. The whole variable domain, filled in from reference TRBV9 and TRBJ2-6, reads DSGVTQTPKHLITATGQRVTLRCSPRSGDLSVYWYQQSLDQGLQFLIQYYNGEERAKGNILERFSAQQFPDLHSELNLSSLELGDSALYFCASSADPGAGANVLTFGAGSRLTVL.